The 31 T cell receptor beta chains in this list originate from one sample, sequenced in a study of shared clonotypes between healthy human individuals. The assay was immunoSEQ multiplex PCR, and TCRdb's table has in-frame clones only and misses some. This repertoire shows 1.4 million to 1.5 million clones, roughly 96% found once; its top ten account for roughly 1.1%. Specimen: naive CD4+ T cells sorted from blood. Stated subset: CD45RA+ positively selected. These receptors all stem from a man aged 25 to 40 in good health.

Notes on this clone: At one boundary the junction diverges from the germline segment, which might be a read error. The chain combines TRBV7-2 with TRBJ2-1, with 10 positions matching TRBD2. The CDR3 contains 16 residues. CDR1 and CDR2 from the germline V gene are SGHTA and FQGNSA. CDR3 in amino acids: CASSLGGSGRTSGRIF. In DNA, the CDR3 is TGTGCCAGCAGCTTAGGCGGCTCAGGGCGGACTAGCGGTAGGATCTTC. Full variable domain (rest looked up from reference TRBV7-2 and TRBJ2-1): GAGVSQSPSNKVTEKGKDVELRCDPISGHTALYWYRQSLGQGLEFLIYFQGNSAPDKSGLPSDRFSAERTGGSVSTLTIQRTQQEDSAVYLCASSLGGSGRTSGRIFGPGTRLTVL.

The chain is built from TRBV5-1 and TRBJ2-7; 9 bases match TRBD1. Germline assignment: CDR1 SGHRS and CDR2 YFSETQ. J lost 2 bases, V lost 1 base, and 4 bases had no gene match. This CDR3 comprises 15 residues. This chain's CDR3 is CASSLLDRGAYEQYF. In DNA, the CDR3 is TGCGCCAGCAGCTTGTTGGACAGGGGAGCCTACGAGCAGTACTTC.

This chain connects TRBV11-2 to TRBJ2-7; 10 positions match TRBD2. The CDR3 is made up of 18 amino acids. J lost 0 bases, V lost 6 bases, and 14 bases had no gene match. CDR1 is SGHAT and CDR2 is FQNNGV in the germline V gene. As DNA, the CDR3 is TGTGCCAGCAGATCCCTGTGGAGCGGGAGGGCCCACTCCTACGAGCAGTACTTC. It codes for CASRSLWSGRAHSYEQYF. Variable domain in full (rest from reference TRBV11-2 and TRBJ2-7): EAGVAQSPRYKIIEKRQSVAFWCNPISGHATLYWYQQILGQGPKLLIQFQNNGVVDDSQLPKDRFSAERLKGVDSTLKIQPAKLEDSAVYLCASRSLWSGRAHSYEQYFGPGTRLTVT.

To note about this clone: Other DNA sequences in the same sample also yield this CDR3. The genes are TRBV5-1 and TRBJ1-1; D possibly corresponds to TRBD1 (6 bases). Germline assignment: CDR1 SGHRS and CDR2 YFSETQ. V lost 0 bases and J lost 1, with 10 bases in between. This CDR3 has 15 amino acids. Here the CDR3 reads CASSLEGQPNTEAFF. The CDR3 bases are TGCGCCAGCAGCTTGGAGGGACAACCGAACACTGAAGCTTTCTTT.

The chain is built from TRBV5-1 and TRBJ1-3, with 7 bases identical to TRBD1. The CDR3 has 17 amino acids. V was clipped by 2 bases and J by 1 base; unmatched bases: 9. Germline CDR1 SGHRS, CDR2 YFSETQ. The CDR3 DNA is TGCGCCAGCAGCTTTGGGACAGCCGATCGTTCTGGAAACACCATATATTTT. Its translation is CASSFGTADRSGNTIYF.

Turning to this clone: The sample carries other DNA sequences with the same CDR3. The V and J genes are TRBV7-9 and TRBJ1-4, with D possibly being TRBD1 (5 bases). The CDR3 contains 14 residues. The germline V gene encodes CDR1 SEHNR and CDR2 FQNEAQ (reference sequence). V dropped 2 bases and J dropped 3 bases, with 7 bases sitting between them. CDR3 residues: CASSLRQPNEKLFF. CDR3 nucleotide sequence: TGTGCCAGCAGCTTAAGACAGCCTAATGAAAAACTGTTTTTT.

J is TRBJ1-3 and V is TRBV7-9; no reliable D call. V was trimmed by 0 bases and J by 0 bases, leaving 6 bases between them. The CDR3 contains 15 residues. CDR1 and CDR2 (germline): SEHNR, FQNEAQ (reference sequence). CDR3 amino acids: CASSLAEISGNTIYF. CDR3 DNA: TGTGCCAGCAGCTTAGCCGAGATCTCTGGAAACACCATATATTTT.

The V gene is TRBV19, the J gene TRBJ1-3; D unresolved. CDR1 and CDR2 from the germline V gene are LNHDA and SQIVND (reference sequence). V gave up 3 bases and J gave up 6 bases, with 12 bases separating them. The CDR3 consists of 14 residues. CDR3 sequence reads: CASSMRSGQNTIYF. In DNA form, the CDR3 reads TGTGCCAGTAGTATGAGGTCAGGTCAAAACACCATATATTTT.

The chain recombines TRBV7-9 with TRBJ1-1; D unclear. The CDR3 loop spans 13 amino acids. Germline CDR1 reads SEHNR; CDR2 reads FQNEAQ (reference sequence). The V and J ends lost 5 bases and 5 bases respectively, with 12 bases between them. The CDR3 DNA sequence: TGTGCCAGCAGCCCCGAAGCGGGAACTGAAGCTTTCTTT. Translated: CASSPEAGTEAFF.

A single count supports this clone. This chain joins TRBV5-8 and TRBJ1-2, with D maybe TRBD1 (6 bases). The CDR3 sequence is 12 residues long. V was pared by 4 bases and J by 3 bases, with 7 bases between. Germline V gives CDR1 SGHTS, CDR2 YDEGEE. CDR3 coding DNA: TGTGCCAGCAGCGGGGGGCACTATGGCTACACCTTC. The encoded protein is CASSGGHYGYTF.

The chain links TRBV5-1 to TRBJ2-3, with D possibly being TRBD2 (7 bases). Trimming stripped 4 bases from V and 2 bases from J, with 11 bases between. Germline V CDR1 and CDR2: SGHRS, YFSETQ. This CDR3 comprises 14 residues. CDR3 in amino acids: CASSREGVTDTQYF. Here the CDR3 DNA reads TGCGCCAGCAGCAGGGAGGGGGTCACAGATACGCAGTATTTT.

This chain links TRBV5-1 with TRBJ2-3, with TRBD2 matching 9 bases. V was clipped by 2 bases and J by 0 bases; unmatched bases: 7. The CDR3 loop spans 17 amino acids. In germline, CDR1 is SGHRS, CDR2 YFSETQ. The CDR3 sequence is CASSFRRLADSTDTQYF. The CDR3 nucleotides are TGCGCCAGCAGCTTTCGGAGACTAGCGGATAGCACAGATACGCAGTATTTT. Using reference TRBV5-1 and TRBJ2-3 for the parts outside the CDR3, the full variable domain is KAGVTQTPRYLIKTRGQQVTLSCSPISGHRSVSWYQQTPGQGLQFLFEYFSETQRNKGNFPGRFSGRQFSNSRSEMNVSTLELGDSALYLCASSFRRLADSTDTQYFGPGTRLTVL.

V is TRBV5-1 and J is TRBJ2-7; no clear D gene. This CDR3 is 18 amino acids long. Germline V CDR1 and CDR2: SGHRS, YFSETQ. V was shortened by 4 bases and J by 1 base, with 24 bases between the two germline ends. The DNA of the CDR3 is TGCGCCAGCAGCGCCGGGCCAGGCCGAAGTCGGGCTTCCTACGAGCAGTACTTC. Amino acids: CASSAGPGRSRASYEQYF.

The rearrangement uses TRBV19 and TRBJ2-1; TRBD1 is a possible D gene (5 bases). CDR3 size: 14 residues. The V gene lost 3 bases and the J gene lost 7 bases, with 13 bases spanning the gap. Germline V gene lookup returns CDR1 LNHDA and CDR2 SQIVND (reference sequence). CDR3 region: CASSIMQGNNEQFF. CDR3 DNA: TGTGCCAGTAGTATTATGCAGGGAAATAATGAGCAGTTCTTC.

This clone has only one observation. The chain recombines TRBV4-2 with TRBJ1-5, with D unresolved. CDR1 is LGHNA and CDR2 is YNFKEQ in the germline V gene. Trimming removed 9 bases from V and 6 bases from J, with 15 bases in between. The CDR3 loop spans 13 amino acids. CDR3 nucleotides: TGTGCCAGTGGACCGGTGGTGGGTCAGCCCCAGCATTTT. As protein: CASGPVVGQPQHF.

This chain joins TRBV5-1 and TRBJ1-1; D is perhaps TRBD1 (6 bases). V dropped 0 bases and J dropped 0 bases, with 12 bases sitting between them. This CDR3 is 16 amino acids long. CDR1 SGHRS and CDR2 YFSETQ come from the germline V gene. The CDR3 nucleotides are TGCGCCAGCAGCTTGGAAGGGGGGCACATGAACACTGAAGCTTTCTTT. Translating it yields CASSLEGGHMNTEAFF.

The J gene is TRBJ2-1, the V gene TRBV2; 8 bases agree with TRBD2. This CDR3 spans 16 amino acids. Germline V gene lookup returns CDR1 SNHLY and CDR2 FYNNEI. V gave up 6 bases and J gave up 4 bases; unmatched junction bases: 11. The CDR3 is CASSDLVERGYNEQFF. CDR3 nucleotide sequence: TGTGCCAGCAGCGACCTGGTGGAGCGGGGGTACAATGAGCAGTTCTTC. Combining the CDR3 with reference TRBV2 and TRBJ2-1 gives the whole variable domain EPEVTQTPSHQVTQMGQEVILRCVPISNHLYFYWYRQILGQKVEFLVSFYNNEISEKSEIFDDQFSVERPDGSNFTLKIRSTKLEDSAMYFCASSDLVERGYNEQFFGPGTRLTVL.

V and J are TRBV4-1 and TRBJ1-4; D call uncertain. CDR1 is MGHRA and CDR2 is YSYEKL in the germline V gene. This CDR3 has 13 amino acids. The V gene lost 5 bases and the J gene lost 8 bases, with 12 bases spanning the gap. The CDR3: CASSSGPWEKLFF. DNA of the CDR3: TGCGCCAGCAGCTCCGGGCCTTGGGAAAAACTGTTTTTT.

The V gene is TRBV11-2, the J gene TRBJ2-1; D gene unclear. V was cut by 0 bases and J by 0 bases, with 9 bases left in between. Germline lookup yields CDR1 SGHAT and CDR2 FQNNGV. CDR3 length equals 16 residues. Here the CDR3 DNA reads TGTGCCAGCAGCTTAGATCGTGTGAGCTCCTACAATGAGCAGTTCTTC. Protein sequence: CASSLDRVSSYNEQFF. The variable domain in full, with the rest retrieved from reference TRBV11-2 and TRBJ2-1, is EAGVAQSPRYKIIEKRQSVAFWCNPISGHATLYWYQQILGQGPKLLIQFQNNGVVDDSQLPKDRFSAERLKGVDSTLKIQPAKLEDSAVYLCASSLDRVSSYNEQFFGPGTRLTVL.

The rearrangement links TRBV5-3 to TRBJ2-7; tentatively, D is TRBD2 (7 bases). TRBV5-3 is classed as an ORF, of uncertain function. V was shortened by 4 bases and J by 0 bases, with 14 bases between the two germline ends. CDR3 size: 15 residues. The CDR3 reads CARSRQRDNSYEQYF. For the CDR3, the DNA is TGTGCCAGAAGCAGGCAGCGGGACAACTCCTACGAGCAGTACTTC.

The rearrangement joins TRBV7-9 to TRBJ1-1, with D unresolved. The V end lost 6 bases, the J end lost 6 bases, and 17 bases lay between the germline ends. This CDR3 comprises 14 residues. Germline V gene data show CDR1 as SEHNR and CDR2 as FQNEAQ (reference sequence). CDR3 coding DNA: TGTGCCAGCAGGGCTGGGCAGTTATGGTCTGAAGCTTTCTTT. Amino acid sequence: CASRAGQLWSEAFF. The full variable domain, in which reference TRBV7-9 and TRBJ1-1 provide the parts outside the CDR3, is DTGVSQNPRHKITKRGQNVTFRCDPISEHNRLYWYRQTLGQGPEFLTYFQNEAQLEKSRLLSDRFSAERPKGSFSTLEIQRTEQGDSAMYLCASRAGQLWSEAFFGQGTRLTVV.

This clone was found a few times. The sample has other DNA sequences that encode this CDR3 too. The rearrangement joins TRBV11-2 to TRBJ2-5; D call uncertain. Between the trimmed V and J ends, which lost 0 bases and 5 bases, there was a span of 1 base. Germline lookup yields CDR1 SGHAT and CDR2 FQNNGV. The CDR3 covers 11 residues. The DNA of the CDR3 is TGTGCCAGCAGCTTAGAGGAGACCCAGTACTTC. This translates into CASSLEETQYF.

This clone was recorded only once. This chain links TRBV29-1 with TRBJ2-3; 12 nucleotides align to TRBD2. Germline V gives CDR1 SQVTM, CDR2 ANQGSEA. Germline trimming cut 4 bases from V and 6 bases from J; bases unmatched to any gene: 17. This CDR3 has 18 residues. CDR3 DNA sequence: TGCAGCGTTGGGGTAGGGACTAGCGGGCCCCCGTGGGGGGATACGCAGTATTTT. Translating gives CSVGVGTSGPPWGDTQYF.

The chain combines TRBV6-1 with TRBJ2-3; D gene uncertain. With 3 bases removed from V and 0 bases from J, the gap between germline ends came to 10 bases. Germline assignment: CDR1 MNHNS and CDR2 SASEGT. The CDR3 covers 15 residues. This chain's CDR3 is CASSEVRVSTDTQYF. The DNA for the CDR3 is TGTGCCAGCAGTGAGGTACGGGTTAGCACAGATACGCAGTATTTT.

The chain combines TRBV9 with TRBJ2-2; D is possibly TRBD1 or TRBD2 (6 bases each). Per germline, CDR1 SGDLS and CDR2 YYNGEE. The CDR3 has 15 residues. The V end was cut by 0 bases, the J end by 5 bases, with 11 bases between. The DNA of the CDR3 is TGTGCCAGCAGCGTAGAGGGGGGAAGAACCGGGGAGCTGTTTTTT. Translating gives CASSVEGGRTGELFF.

The gene calls are TRBV9 and TRBJ2-1; 9 positions agree with TRBD2. The CDR3 loop spans 20 amino acids. Trimming took 4 bases from V and 8 from J; bases not matched to a gene: 25. Per the germline V gene, CDR1 is SGDLS and CDR2 is YYNGEE. CDR3 in amino acids: CASSPSGIPARTSVGYEQFF. DNA of the CDR3: TGTGCCAGCAGCCCCTCCGGGATTCCGGCCAGGACTAGCGTAGGATATGAGCAGTTCTTC.

The chain carries TRBV29-1 and TRBJ2-7; TRBD1 agrees at 11 bases. The CDR3 length is 13 residues. Germline V gene sequence: CDR1 SQVTM, CDR2 ANQGSEA. With 8 bases clipped from V and 7 bases from J, the junction kept 10 bases outside the gene matches. CDR3 coding DNA: TGCAGCACCCGGACAGGGGGCCGGCAAGAGCAGTACTTC. It is translated as CSTRTGGRQEQYF.

The J gene is TRBJ1-5, the V gene TRBV11-3, with 7 bases lining up with TRBD1. The germline V gene has CDR1 SGHNT and CDR2 YENEEA. The CDR3 runs to 15 residues. The trim removed 4 bases at V and 9 bases at J, leaving 12 bases unmatched. The DNA of the CDR3 is TGTGCCAGCAGCTCAGACAGGGTCCCACAATTGCCCCAGCATTTT. This gives the protein CASSSDRVPQLPQHF.

A few counts support this clone. The same CDR3 can be traced to other DNA sequences in this sample. This CDR3 is CASSLVNTEAFF. The CDR3 DNA reads as TGTGCCAGCAGTTTGGTGAACACTGAAGCTTTCTTT. The J gene is TRBJ1-1, the V gene TRBV28; D uncertain. The CDR3 covers 12 residues. Trimming left V 3 bases short and J 0 bases short, with 2 bases between. CDR1 and CDR2 (germline): MDHEN, SYDVKM. Full variable domain (missing parts from reference TRBV28 and TRBJ1-1): DVKVTQSSRYLVKRTGEKVFLECVQDMDHENMFWYRQDPGLGLRLIYFSYDVKMKEKGDIPEGYSVSREKKERFSLILESASTNQTSMYLCASSLVNTEAFFGQGTRLTVV.

V gene TRBV2 combines with J gene TRBJ1-1; D remains ambiguous. The CDR3 is 15 residues long. V lost 7 bases and J 0 bases, leaving 15 bases between the germline ends. Germline V gives CDR1 SNHLY, CDR2 FYNNEI. This chain's CDR3 is CASIYGDPLNTEAFF. The DNA for the CDR3 is TGTGCCAGCATTTATGGGGATCCGTTGAACACTGAAGCTTTCTTT.

The chain couples TRBV5-5 to TRBJ2-7; 7 nucleotides match TRBD2. The CDR3 spans 15 residues. V trimming: 1 base; J trimming: 3 bases; junction bases outside the gene matches: 7. Germline CDR1 and CDR2: SGHKS and YYEKEE (reference sequence). DNA of the CDR3: TGTGCCAGCAGCTTGTTGGCTAGCGGCTACTACGAGCAGTACTTC. Its translation: CASSLLASGYYEQYF.